These 7 T cell receptor beta chains were all obtained from the same sample, sequenced in a study of siplizumab effects on memory and regulatory T cells. The method was immunoSEQ multiplex PCR; TCRdb's version includes in-frame clones alone and lacks a portion of them. The sample consists of roughly 120,000 clones, 92% of them appearing once. The specimen sequenced was Tregs sorted from blood. The receptors were gathered from a human donor in good health.

The chain employs TRBV28 and TRBJ2-7, with 8 bases matching TRBD1. The CDR3 loop spans 13 amino acids. The V and J ends lost 8 bases and 0 bases, in that order; junction bases with no gene match: 3. In germline, CDR1 is MDHEN, CDR2 SYDVKM. The CDR3 region has the DNA TGTGCCAGCGGGACAGGCGCCTCCTACGAGCAGTACTTC. This codes for CASGTGASYEQYF.

This chain connects TRBV7-9 to TRBJ2-7, with a possible D match to TRBD1 (5 bases). This CDR3 has 14 amino acids. The germline V and J ends were trimmed by 1 base and 4 bases, with 11 bases remaining between them. Germline CDR1 SEHNR, CDR2 FQNEAQ (reference sequence). CDR3 sequence: CASSLGQILYEQYF. In DNA form, the CDR3 reads TGTGCCAGCAGCTTAGGACAGATCTTATACGAGCAGTACTTC.

The chain carries TRBV4-1 and TRBJ1-2; a weak D match, TRBD1 (6 bases). From germline, CDR1 is MGHRA and CDR2 YSYEKL. The CDR3 sequence is 16 residues long. V was cut by 0 bases and J by 3 bases, with 14 bases left in between. The CDR3 region has the DNA TGCGCCAGCAGCCAAGATAATAACAGGGCGGACTATGGCTACACCTTC. Translating it yields CASSQDNNRADYGYTF.

The rearrangement uses TRBV7-9 and TRBJ1-5; the D gene is possibly TRBD1 (5 bases). The CDR3 is 16 residues long. Germline lookup yields CDR1 SEHNR and CDR2 FQNEAQ (reference sequence). Trimming left V 2 bases short and J 4 bases short, with 15 bases between. CDR3 sequence: CASSLYSGATNQPQHF. The DNA for the CDR3 is TGTGCCAGCAGCTTATATTCCGGGGCTACGAATCAGCCCCAGCATTTT.

Notes on this clone: The identical CDR3 is also encoded by other nucleotide sequences in the sample. This rearrangement joins TRBV7-8 to TRBJ2-7, with D tentatively TRBD2 (6 bases). Trimming left V 4 bases short and J 4 bases short, with 20 bases between. The CDR3 length is 16 residues. Germline V gene lookup returns CDR1 SGHVS and CDR2 FQNEAQ. CDR3 sequence: CASSSRSYGGVYEQYF. CDR3 nucleotides: TGTGCCAGCAGCTCCCGCTCCTACGGGGGTGTTTACGAGCAGTACTTC. Full variable domain (outside the CDR3, taken from reference TRBV7-8 and TRBJ2-7): GAGVSQSPRYKVAKRGQDVALRCDPISGHVSLFWYQQALGQGPEFLTYFQNEAQLDKSGLPSDRFFAERPEGSVSTLKIQRTQQEDSAVYLCASSSRSYGGVYEQYFGPGTRLTVT.

This clone is judged medium-sized. The rearrangement links TRBV11-2 to TRBJ2-7, with D hard to call. Per germline, CDR1 SGHAT and CDR2 FQNNGV. Trimming removed 0 bases from V and 0 bases from J, with 6 bases in between. The CDR3 has 14 amino acids. The chain's CDR3 is CASSLDRHSYEQYF. CDR3 bases: TGTGCCAGCAGCTTAGACAGGCACTCCTACGAGCAGTACTTC. The whole variable domain, remainder taken from reference TRBV11-2 and TRBJ2-7, is EAGVAQSPRYKIIEKRQSVAFWCNPISGHATLYWYQQILGQGPKLLIQFQNNGVVDDSQLPKDRFSAERLKGVDSTLKIQPAKLEDSAVYLCASSLDRHSYEQYFGPGTRLTVT.

CDR3 nucleotides: TGTGCCAGCAGCTTAAGGCGGGAGACTAGCGGGAGTAGTTTTAAAACCGGGGAGCTGTTTTTT. The encoded protein is CASSLRRETSGSSFKTGELFF. This chain joins TRBV7-8 and TRBJ2-2, with 12 nucleotides matching TRBD2. The V segment lost 2 bases and the J segment 5 bases; nucleotides outside the gene matches: 18. Germline CDR1 SGHVS, CDR2 FQNEAQ. This CDR3 has 21 amino acids.